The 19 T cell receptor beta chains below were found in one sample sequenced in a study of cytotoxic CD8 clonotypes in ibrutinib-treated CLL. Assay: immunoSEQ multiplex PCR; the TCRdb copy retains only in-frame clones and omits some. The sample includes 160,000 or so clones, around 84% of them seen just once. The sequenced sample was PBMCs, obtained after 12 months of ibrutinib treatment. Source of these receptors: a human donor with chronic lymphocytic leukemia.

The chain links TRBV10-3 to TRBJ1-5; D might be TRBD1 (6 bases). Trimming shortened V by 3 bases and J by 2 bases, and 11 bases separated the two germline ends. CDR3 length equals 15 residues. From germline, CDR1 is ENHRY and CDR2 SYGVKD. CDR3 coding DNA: TGTGCCATCAGTGACGGGGGCGACGGCAATCAGCCCCAGCATTTT. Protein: CAISDGGDGNQPQHF.

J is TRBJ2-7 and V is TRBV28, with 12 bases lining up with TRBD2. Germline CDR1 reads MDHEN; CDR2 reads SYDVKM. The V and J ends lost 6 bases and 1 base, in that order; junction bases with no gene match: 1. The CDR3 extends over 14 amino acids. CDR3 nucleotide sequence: TGTGCCAGCAGACTAGCGGGAGGTTCCTACGAGCAGTACTTC. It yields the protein CASRLAGGSYEQYF.

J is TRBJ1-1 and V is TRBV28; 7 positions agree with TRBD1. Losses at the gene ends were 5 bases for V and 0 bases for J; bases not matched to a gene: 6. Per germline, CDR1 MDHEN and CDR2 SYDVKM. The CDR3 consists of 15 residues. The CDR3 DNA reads TGTGCCAGCAGTCTCCCGACAGGGCTGAACACTGAAGCTTTCTTT. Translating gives CASSLPTGLNTEAFF.

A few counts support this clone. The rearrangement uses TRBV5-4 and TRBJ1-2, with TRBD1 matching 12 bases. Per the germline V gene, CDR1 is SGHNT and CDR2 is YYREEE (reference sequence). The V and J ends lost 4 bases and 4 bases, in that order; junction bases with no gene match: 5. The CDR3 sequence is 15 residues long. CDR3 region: CASSAGTGGGYGYTF. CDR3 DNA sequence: TGTGCCAGCAGCGCGGGGACAGGGGGCGGCTATGGCTACACCTTC.

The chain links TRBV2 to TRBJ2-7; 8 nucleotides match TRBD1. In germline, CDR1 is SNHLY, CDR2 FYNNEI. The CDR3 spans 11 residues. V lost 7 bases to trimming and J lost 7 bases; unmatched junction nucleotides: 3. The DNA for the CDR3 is TGTGCCAGCACAGGGGGCGGGGAGCAGTACTTC. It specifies CASTGGGEQYF. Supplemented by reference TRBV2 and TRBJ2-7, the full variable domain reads EPEVTQTPSHQVTQMGQEVILRCVPISNHLYFYWYRQILGQKVEFLVSFYNNEISEKSEIFDDQFSVERPDGSNFTLKIRSTKLEDSAMYFCASTGGGEQYFGPGTRLTVT.

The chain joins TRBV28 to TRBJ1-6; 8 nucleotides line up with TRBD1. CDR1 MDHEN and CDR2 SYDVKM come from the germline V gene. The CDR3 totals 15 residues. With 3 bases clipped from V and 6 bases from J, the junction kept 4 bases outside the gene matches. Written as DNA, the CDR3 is TGTGCCAGCAGTTTTCAGGGGGCACTTAATTCACCCCTCCACTTT. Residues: CASSFQGALNSPLHF. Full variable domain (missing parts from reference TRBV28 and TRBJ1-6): DVKVTQSSRYLVKRTGEKVFLECVQDMDHENMFWYRQDPGLGLRLIYFSYDVKMKEKGDIPEGYSVSREKKERFSLILESASTNQTSMYLCASSFQGALNSPLHFGNGTRLTVT.

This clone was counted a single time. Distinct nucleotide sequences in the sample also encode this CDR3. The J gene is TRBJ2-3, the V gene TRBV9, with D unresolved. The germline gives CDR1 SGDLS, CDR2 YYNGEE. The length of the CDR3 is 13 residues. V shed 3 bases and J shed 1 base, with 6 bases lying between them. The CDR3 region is CASSGRRTDTQYF. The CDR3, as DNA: TGTGCCAGCAGCGGACGGCGCACAGATACGCAGTATTTT.

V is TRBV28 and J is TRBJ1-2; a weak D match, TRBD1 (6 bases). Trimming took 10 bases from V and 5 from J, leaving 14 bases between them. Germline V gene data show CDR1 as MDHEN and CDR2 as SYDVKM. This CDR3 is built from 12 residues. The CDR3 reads CATTGLFYGYTF. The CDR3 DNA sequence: TGTGCCACCACAGGGTTGTTTTATGGCTACACCTTC.

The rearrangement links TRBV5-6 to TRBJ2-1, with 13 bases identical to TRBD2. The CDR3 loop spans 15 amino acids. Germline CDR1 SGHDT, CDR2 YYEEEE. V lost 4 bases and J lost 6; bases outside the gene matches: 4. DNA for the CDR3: TGTGCCAGCAGCCGGAGGACTAGCGGGAGCAATGAGCAGTTCTTC. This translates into CASSRRTSGSNEQFF.

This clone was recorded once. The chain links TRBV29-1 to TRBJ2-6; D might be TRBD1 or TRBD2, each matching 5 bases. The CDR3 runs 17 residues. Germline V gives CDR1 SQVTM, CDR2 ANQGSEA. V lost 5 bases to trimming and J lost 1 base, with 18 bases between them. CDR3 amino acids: CSVQFPGRHSGANVLTF. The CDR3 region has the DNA TGCAGCGTTCAATTTCCGGGACGTCATTCTGGGGCCAACGTCCTGACTTTC.

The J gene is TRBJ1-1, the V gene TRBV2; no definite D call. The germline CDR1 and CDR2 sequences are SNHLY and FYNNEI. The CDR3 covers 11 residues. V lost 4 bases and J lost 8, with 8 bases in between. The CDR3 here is CASSVKAEAFF. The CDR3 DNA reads TGTGCCAGCAGTGTAAAGGCCGAAGCTTTCTTT.

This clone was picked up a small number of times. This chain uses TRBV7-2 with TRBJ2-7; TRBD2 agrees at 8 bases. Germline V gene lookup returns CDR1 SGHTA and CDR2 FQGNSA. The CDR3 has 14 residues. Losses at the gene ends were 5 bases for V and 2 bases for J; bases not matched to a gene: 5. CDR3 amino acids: CASSRVAGPYEQYF. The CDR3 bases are TGTGCCAGCAGCCGTGTAGCGGGACCCTACGAGCAGTACTTC.

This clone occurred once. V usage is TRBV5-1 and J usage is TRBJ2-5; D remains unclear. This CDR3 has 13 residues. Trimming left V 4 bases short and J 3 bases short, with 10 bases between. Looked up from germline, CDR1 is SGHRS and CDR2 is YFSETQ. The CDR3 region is CASSPLRKETQYF. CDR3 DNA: TGCGCCAGCAGCCCCCTGAGGAAAGAGACCCAGTACTTC.

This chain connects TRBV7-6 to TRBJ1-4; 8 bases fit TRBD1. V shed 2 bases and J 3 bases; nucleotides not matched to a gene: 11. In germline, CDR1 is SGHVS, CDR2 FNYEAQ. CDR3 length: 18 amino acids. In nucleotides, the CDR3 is TGTGCCAGCAGCTTACGAGGCGCCAGGGGGCTTTCTAATGAAAAACTGTTTTTT. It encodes CASSLRGARGLSNEKLFF.

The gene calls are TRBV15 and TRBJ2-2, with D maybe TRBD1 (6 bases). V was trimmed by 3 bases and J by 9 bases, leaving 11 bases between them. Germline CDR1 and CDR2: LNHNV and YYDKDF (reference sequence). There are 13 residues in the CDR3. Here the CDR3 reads CATSSRQVWELFF. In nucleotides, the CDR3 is TGTGCCACCAGCAGCCGACAGGTTTGGGAGCTGTTTTTT.

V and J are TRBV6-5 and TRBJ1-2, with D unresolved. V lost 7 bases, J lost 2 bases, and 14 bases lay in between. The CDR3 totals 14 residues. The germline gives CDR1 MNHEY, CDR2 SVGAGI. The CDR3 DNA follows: TGTGCCAGCACTCTTGGAAACGGGAACTATGGCTACACCTTC. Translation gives CASTLGNGNYGYTF.

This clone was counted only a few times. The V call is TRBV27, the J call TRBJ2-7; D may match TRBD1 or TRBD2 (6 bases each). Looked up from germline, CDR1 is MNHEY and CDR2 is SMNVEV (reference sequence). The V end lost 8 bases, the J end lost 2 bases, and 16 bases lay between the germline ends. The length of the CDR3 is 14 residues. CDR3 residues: CASGGRAGTYEQYF. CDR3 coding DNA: TGTGCCAGCGGGGGGCGGGCGGGAACCTACGAGCAGTACTTC.

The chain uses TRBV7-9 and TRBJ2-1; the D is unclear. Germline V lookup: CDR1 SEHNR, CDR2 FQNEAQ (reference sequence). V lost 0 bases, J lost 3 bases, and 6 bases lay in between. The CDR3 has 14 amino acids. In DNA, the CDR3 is TGTGCCAGCAGCTTAGCGGGGATCTACAATGAGCAGTTCTTC. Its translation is CASSLAGIYNEQFF.

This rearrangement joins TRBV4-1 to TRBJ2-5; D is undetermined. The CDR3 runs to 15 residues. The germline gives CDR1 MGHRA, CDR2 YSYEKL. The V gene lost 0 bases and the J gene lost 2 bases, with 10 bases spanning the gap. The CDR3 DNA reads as TGCGCCAGCAGCCAAGAGCGTGAGCTTCAAGAGACCCAGTACTTC. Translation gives CASSQERELQETQYF.